Included here is one T cell receptor beta chain sequence, with context. Germline CDR1 reads PRHDT; CDR2 reads FYEKMQ (reference sequence). The CDR3 totals 13 residues. V lost 3 bases, J lost 10 bases, and 10 bases lay in between. Measured with immunoSEQ multiplex PCR; TCRdb has only the in-frame clones, and not every one. The sample carries roughly 320,000 clones, just under 90% recorded once. This specimen belongs to a study of blood T cell repertoires in COVID-19. Study context: There were acute and convalescent COVID-19 samples, and they came from the United States, Italy and Spain.

This chain connects TRBV13 to TRBJ1-6; a possible D gene is TRBD1 (6 bases). Sequenced material: peripheral blood. This TCR came from a woman in her twenties or thirties with COVID-19, enrolled during active disease. In nucleotides, the CDR3 is TGTGCCAGCAGCTTTAGGGGGTTGTCACCCCTCCACTTT. It yields the protein CASSFRGLSPLHF.